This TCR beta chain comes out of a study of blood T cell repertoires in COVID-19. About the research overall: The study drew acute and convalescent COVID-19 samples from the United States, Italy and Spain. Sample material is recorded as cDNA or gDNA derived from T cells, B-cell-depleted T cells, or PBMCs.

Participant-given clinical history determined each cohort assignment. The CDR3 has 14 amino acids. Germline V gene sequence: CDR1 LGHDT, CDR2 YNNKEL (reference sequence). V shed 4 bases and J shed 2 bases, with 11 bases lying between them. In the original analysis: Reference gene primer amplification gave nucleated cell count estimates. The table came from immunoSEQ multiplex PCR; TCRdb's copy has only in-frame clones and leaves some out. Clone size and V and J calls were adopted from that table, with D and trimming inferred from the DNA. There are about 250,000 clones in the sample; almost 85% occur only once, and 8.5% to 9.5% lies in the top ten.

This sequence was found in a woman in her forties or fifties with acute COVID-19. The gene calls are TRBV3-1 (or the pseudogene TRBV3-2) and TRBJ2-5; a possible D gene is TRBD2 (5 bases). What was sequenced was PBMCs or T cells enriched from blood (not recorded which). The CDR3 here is CASSPPSGQETQYF. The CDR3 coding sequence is TGTGCCAGCAGCCCACCGTCGGGGCAAGAGACCCAGTACTTC.